Listed below are T cell receptor beta chains from one sample, sequenced in a study of PD-1 blockade in classical Hodgkin lymphoma. Sequenced by immunoSEQ multiplex PCR; TCRdb stores in-frame clones only, minus some. Counted here are roughly 38,000 clones, more than 85% occurring once; the ten biggest clones make up approximately 5.7%. Sequences were derived from peripheral blood mononuclear cells (PBMCs), sampled before the second cycle of nivolumab. Source of these receptors: a human donor with classical Hodgkin lymphoma. Each CDR3 is given with its conserved first and last residue. D genes are given only for firm matches. Clone size appears in some rows only: once, few, many, or a class for an expanded clone.

-,TRBJ2-2,-,TRBV7-2,CASSRAGGELFF,TGTGCCAGCAGCAGAGCTGGCGGGGAGCTGTTTTTT
few,TRBJ1-2,TRBD1,TRBV7-9,CASSLGTGGLANYGYTF,TGTGCCAGCAGCTTGGGTACAGGGGGTTTGGCTAACTATGGCTACACCTTC
-,TRBJ2-7,TRBD1,TRBV6-5,CASRPGQAYEQYF,TGTGCCAGCAGACCGGGACAGGCGTACGAGCAGTACTTC
-,TRBJ2-2,-,TRBV2,CASSEVRVYTGELFF,TGTGCCAGCAGTGAAGTGCGGGTGTACACCGGGGAGCTGTTTTTT
-,TRBJ1-1,-,TRBV4-2,CASSTYSGGLGMNTEAFF,TGTGCCAGCAGCACCTACTCCGGGGGTTTGGGGATGAACACTGAAGCTTTCTTT
-,TRBJ2-3,-,TRBV4-1,CASSQEDRVSTDTQYF,TGCGCCAGCAGCCAAGAGGACAGAGTTAGCACAGATACGCAGTATTTT
-,TRBJ2-1,-,TRBV5-6,CASGGSYNEQFF,TGTGCCAGCGGGGGATCGTACAATGAGCAGTTCTTC
-,TRBJ1-2,TRBD1,TRBV28,CASSPGGGGNYGYTF,TGTGCCAGCAGTCCAGGGGGCGGTGGAAACTATGGCTACACCTTC
-,TRBJ1-4,-,TRBV19,CASRFPGGANEKLFF,TGTGCCAGTAGATTCCCTGGAGGGGCTAATGAAAAACTGTTTTTT
-,TRBJ2-7,TRBD1,TRBV7-9,CASSSPTGSGYEQYF,TGTGCCAGCAGCTCACCGACAGGGTCCGGCTACGAGCAGTACTTC
-,TRBJ2-3,-,TRBV6-5,CASSHGPQWQYF,TGTGCCAGCAGCCACGGACCCCAATGGCAGTATTTT
-,TRBJ2-3,-,TRBV5-1,CASNTVGSTDTQYF,TGCGCCAGCAATACAGTCGGTAGCACAGATACGCAGTATTTT
few,TRBJ2-1,-,TRBV4-1,CASSQWVSDFYYNEQFF,TGCGCCAGCAGCCAATGGGTCTCGGACTTTTACTACAATGAGCAGTTCTTC
-,TRBJ2-7,TRBD2,TRBV5-4,CASRRAGDRWYEQYF,TGTGCCAGCAGACGAGCGGGAGATAGGTGGTACGAGCAGTACTTC
once,TRBJ2-1,TRBD2,TRBV10-3,CAINPGGTGNEQFF,TGTGCCATCAACCCGGGAGGGACGGGCAATGAGCAGTTCTTC
-,TRBJ1-4,-,TRBV7-2,CASSLGTRTRNEKLFF,TGTGCCAGCAGCTTAGGGACCCGAACTCGGAATGAAAAACTGTTTTTT
-,TRBJ1-4,TRBD1,TRBV28,CASRPTGGGKLFF,TGTGCCAGCAGACCCACAGGGGGCGGAAAACTGTTTTTT
once,TRBJ2-1,-,TRBV5-4,CASSPGLLNEQFF,TGTGCCAGCAGCCCGGGACTTTTGAATGAGCAGTTCTTC
-,TRBJ2-1,-,TRBV18,CASSPDLGAYNEQFF,TGTGCCAGCTCACCAGATCTAGGAGCCTACAATGAGCAGTTCTTC
-,TRBJ2-5,TRBD2,TRBV11-1,CASSQRGRKETQYF,TGTGCCAGCAGTCAGCGGGGGCGTAAAGAGACCCAGTACTTC
once,TRBJ2-2,TRBD2,TRBV4-3,CASSQELAGGLTGELFF,TGCGCCAGCAGCCAAGAGCTAGCGGGGGGACTTACCGGGGAGCTGTTTTTT
-,TRBJ2-6,-,TRBV7-9,CASSISEANVLTF,TGTGCCAGCAGCATCTCGGAAGCCAACGTCCTGACTTTC
-,TRBJ1-6,-,TRBV11-2,CASSLNRVGGSPLHF,TGTGCCAGCAGCCTGAACAGGGTAGGAGGTTCACCCCTCCACTTT
-,TRBJ1-4,TRBD1,TRBV5-1,CASSWGTGNEKLFF,TGCGCCAGCAGCTGGGGGACAGGGAATGAAAAACTGTTTTTT
-,TRBJ2-2,-,TRBV9,CASSPTGTTVNTGELFF,TGTGCCAGCAGCCCAACCGGGACGACCGTGAACACCGGGGAGCTGTTTTTT
-,TRBJ2-1,-,TRBV7-3,CASSLAVRREQFF,TGTGCCAGCAGCTTGGCGGTTCGGAGAGAGCAGTTCTTC
few,TRBJ2-1,TRBD2,TRBV7-9,CASSRDSGPPPYNEQFF,TGTGCCAGCAGCCGCGATAGCGGGCCCCCCCCCTACAATGAGCAGTTCTTC
-,TRBJ1-2,-,TRBV28,CASRTGAGYTF,TGTGCCAGCAGGACAGGCGCTGGCTACACCTTC
once,TRBJ2-2,TRBD2,TRBV4-2,CASRSGTRGGTGELFF,TGTGCCAGCAGATCCGGGACTAGAGGTGGCACCGGGGAGCTGTTTTTT
few,TRBJ2-3,-,TRBV6-1,CASSAPWDTQYF,TGTGCCAGCAGTGCTCCTTGGGATACGCAGTATTTT
once,TRBJ1-1,TRBD1,TRBV18,CASSLGQHTEAFF,TGTGCCAGCTCACTGGGACAGCACACTGAAGCTTTCTTT
-,TRBJ1-2,TRBD1,TRBV29-1,CSVEPTTGLGYGYTF,TGCAGCGTTGAACCTACGACAGGGCTCGGCTATGGCTACACCTTC
-,TRBJ1-1,-,TRBV10-3,CAISEPLGYRVEAFF,TGTGCCATCAGTGAGCCGTTGGGTTACAGGGTCGAAGCTTTCTTT
-,TRBJ1-2,-,TRBV19,CASSLTPRTRSYGYTF,TGTGCCAGTAGTCTAACCCCGAGAACACGCAGCTATGGCTACACCTTC
-,TRBJ2-5,TRBD2,TRBV29-1,CSVVGASGDQETQYF,TGCAGCGTTGTCGGGGCTAGCGGGGATCAAGAGACCCAGTACTTC
-,TRBJ1-4,TRBD1,TRBV4-1,CASSQTGNRGWSNEKLFF,TGCGCCAGCAGCCAAACTGGGAACAGGGGGTGGTCTAATGAAAAACTGTTTTTT
-,TRBJ2-3,-,TRBV19,CASSIVRTEYDTQYF,TGTGCCAGTAGTATAGTTCGGACCGAGTATGATACGCAGTATTTT